Following are 3 T cell receptor beta chains from one sample sequenced in a study of T cells in Graves' hyperthyroidism and ophthalmopathy. Template material for amplifying TCR beta CDR3 regions consisted of RNA transcripts. First-round RT-PCR of the TCR CDR3 relied on the HTBI primer set. Each CDR3 protein is one row after TCRdb ran MiXCR on the multiplex PCR reads. This table holds 640,000 or so distinct CDR3 sequences, 14% to 15% found once. Sequenced input: blood. These receptors were collected from a woman between 35 and 50 years old with Graves' ophthalmopathy.

In its sample, this clonotype was seen many times. This sequence joins TRBV28 and TRBJ1-5, with TRBD1 matching 8 bases. The CDR3 is 14 residues long. Trimming removed 6 bases from V and 3 bases from J; junction bases left unmatched: 4. CDR1 is MDHEN, CDR2 SYDVKM, per germline. CDR3 amino acids: CASSPTGDNQPQHF. CDR3 DNA sequence: TGTGCCAGCAGCCCGACAGGGGACAATCAGCCCCAGCATTTT.

At least ten counts were recorded for this clonotype. The V call is TRBV11-2, the J call TRBJ2-5; D possibly corresponds to TRBD2 (6 bases). CDR3 size: 16 residues. The V end lost 2 bases, the J end lost 0 bases, and 13 bases lay between the germline ends. The V gene's germline CDR1 is SGHAT and CDR2 FQNNGV. The chain's CDR3 is CASSLPRDSYQETQYF. The CDR3 DNA follows: TGTGCCAGCAGCTTACCGCGGGATTCGTACCAAGAGACCCAGTACTTC.

The chain has TRBV11-2 and TRBJ1-5; D not resolved. This CDR3 is 13 amino acids long. Germline V gene data show CDR1 as SGHAT and CDR2 as FQNNGV. Trimming shortened V by 3 bases and J by 5 bases, and 8 bases separated the two germline ends. The CDR3 loop reads CASSFTLDQPQHF. CDR3 nucleotides: TGTGCCAGCAGCTTTACCTTGGATCAGCCCCAGCATTTT.